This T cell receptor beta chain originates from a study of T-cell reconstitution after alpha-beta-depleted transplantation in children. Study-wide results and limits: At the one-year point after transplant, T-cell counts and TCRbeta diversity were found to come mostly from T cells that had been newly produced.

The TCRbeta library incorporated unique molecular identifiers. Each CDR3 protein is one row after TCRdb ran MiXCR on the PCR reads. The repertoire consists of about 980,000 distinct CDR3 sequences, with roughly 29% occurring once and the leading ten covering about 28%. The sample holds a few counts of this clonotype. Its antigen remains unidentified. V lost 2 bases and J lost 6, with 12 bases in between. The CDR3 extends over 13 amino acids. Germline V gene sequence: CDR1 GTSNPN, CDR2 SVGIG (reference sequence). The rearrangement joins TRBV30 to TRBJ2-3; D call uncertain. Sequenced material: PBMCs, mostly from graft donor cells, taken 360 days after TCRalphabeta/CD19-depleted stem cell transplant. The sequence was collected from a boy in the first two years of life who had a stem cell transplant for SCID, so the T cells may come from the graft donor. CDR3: CAWSLGSVDTQYF. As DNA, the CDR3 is TGTGCCTGGAGTCTTGGCAGTGTGGATACGCAGTATTTT.